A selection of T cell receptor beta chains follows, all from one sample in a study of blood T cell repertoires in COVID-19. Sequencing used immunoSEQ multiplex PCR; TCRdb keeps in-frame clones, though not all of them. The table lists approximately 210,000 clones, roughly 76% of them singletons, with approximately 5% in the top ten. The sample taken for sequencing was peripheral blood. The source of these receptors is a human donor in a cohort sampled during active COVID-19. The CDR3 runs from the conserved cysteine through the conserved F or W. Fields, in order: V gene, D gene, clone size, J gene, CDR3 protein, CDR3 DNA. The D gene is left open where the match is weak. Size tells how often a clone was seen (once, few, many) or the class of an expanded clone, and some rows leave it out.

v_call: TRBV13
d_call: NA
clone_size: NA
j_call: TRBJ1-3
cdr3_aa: CASSPSPRTGNTIYF
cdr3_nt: TGTGCCAGCAGCCCAAGCCCCCGAACGGGAAACACCATATATTTT

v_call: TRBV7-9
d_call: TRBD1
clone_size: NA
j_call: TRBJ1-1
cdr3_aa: CASSSGQGFYTEAFF
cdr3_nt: TGTGCCAGCAGTTCCGGACAGGGGTTTTACACTGAAGCTTTCTTT

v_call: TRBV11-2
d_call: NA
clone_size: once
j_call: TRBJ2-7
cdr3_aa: CASSLEAGEQYF
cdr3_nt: TGTGCCAGCAGCTTAGAGGCAGGCGAGCAGTACTTC

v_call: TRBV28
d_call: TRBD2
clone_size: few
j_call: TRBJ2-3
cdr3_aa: CASSLGRLAGPGDTQYF
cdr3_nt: TGTGCCAGCAGTTTGGGGCGGCTAGCGGGACCCGGGGATACGCAGTATTTT

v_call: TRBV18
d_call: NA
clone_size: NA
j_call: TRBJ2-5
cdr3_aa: CASSPGAQETQYF
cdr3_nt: TGTGCCAGCTCACCAGGAGCGCAAGAGACCCAGTACTTC

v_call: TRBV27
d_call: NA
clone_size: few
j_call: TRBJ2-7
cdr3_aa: CASSGVPYEQYF
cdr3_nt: TGTGCCAGCAGCGGGGTACCTTACGAGCAGTACTTC

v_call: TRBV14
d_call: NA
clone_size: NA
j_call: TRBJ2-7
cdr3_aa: CASSQGVRGYEQYF
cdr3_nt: TGTGCCAGCAGCCAAGGTGTAAGGGGCTACGAGCAGTACTTC

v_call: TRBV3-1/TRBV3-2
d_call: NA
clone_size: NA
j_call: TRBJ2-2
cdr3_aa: CASSQESSSENTGELFF
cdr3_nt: TGTGCCAGCAGCCAAGAATCTTCTAGCGAGAACACCGGGGAGCTGTTTTTT

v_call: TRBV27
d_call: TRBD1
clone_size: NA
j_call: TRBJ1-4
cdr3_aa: CASSLDRGFNGKLFF
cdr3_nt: TGTGCCAGCAGCCTCGACAGGGGATTTAACGGAAAACTGTTTTTT

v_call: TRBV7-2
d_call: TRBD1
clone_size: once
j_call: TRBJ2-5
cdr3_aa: CASSLVFVTQGVKTQYF
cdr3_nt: TGTGCCAGCAGCCTAGTCTTCGTTACACAGGGGGTAAAGACCCAGTACTTC

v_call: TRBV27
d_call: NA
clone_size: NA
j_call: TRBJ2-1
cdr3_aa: CASSLRGTSYNEQFF
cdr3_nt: TGTGCCAGCAGTTTACGCGGGACCTCCTACAATGAGCAGTTCTTC

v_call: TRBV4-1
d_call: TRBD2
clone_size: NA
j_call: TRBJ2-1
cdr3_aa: CASRGLAGKNEQFF
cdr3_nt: TGCGCCAGCAGGGGACTAGCGGGAAAAAATGAGCAGTTCTTC

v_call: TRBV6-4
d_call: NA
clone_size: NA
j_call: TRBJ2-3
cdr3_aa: CASSRELTSTDTQYF
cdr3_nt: TGTGCCAGCAGTAGGGAGTTGACTAGCACAGATACGCAGTATTTT

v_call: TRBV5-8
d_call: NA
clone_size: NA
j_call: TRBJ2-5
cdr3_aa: CASSLDSQETQYF
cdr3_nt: TGTGCCAGCAGCTTGGACAGCCAAGAGACCCAGTACTTC